This T cell receptor beta chain was identified during a study of blood T cell repertoires in COVID-19. Generated by immunoSEQ multiplex PCR, the TCRdb table keeps only in-frame clones and is missing some. The table has about 49,000 clones, 70% to 85% seen once. This TCR was recovered from a human donor in a cohort sampled during active COVID-19. Sequencing was done on a sample of peripheral blood.

The CDR3 reads CASSQDWAGIGGYTF. CDR3 coding DNA: TGTGCCAGCAGCCAAGATTGGGCGGGGATCGGCGGCTACACCTTC. The chain carries TRBV3-1 (or the pseudogene TRBV3-2) and TRBJ1-2; D not resolved. Germline CDR1 is LGHDT and CDR2 is YNNKEL (reference sequence). V was cut by 0 bases and J by 8 bases, with 16 bases left in between. CDR3 size: 15 residues.